This T cell receptor (beta chain) was recovered during a study of human T cells and chemical hapten exposure (dated by TCRdb to about 2021). About the full investigation: For sensitization, 2% DPC in acetone was applied to a 2 cm by 2 cm area of upper inner arm skin. Blood samples were taken from patients before sensitization (week 0) and then at 2, 6 and about 24 weeks after DPC sensitization. Libraries were pooled for sequencing, and variation in per-sample TCR yields was attributed mainly to small differences in library volumes within the pool. Throughout the approximately 25-week study period, patients were also given weekly therapeutic DPC doses on the scalp. The study tracked peripheral blood TCR repertoire changes in vivo during primary and secondary sensitization to the hapten diphenylcyclopropenone (DPC) in alopecia patients. Blood for TCR sequencing was provided by twenty-nine alopecia patients at one to four time points (pre-sensitization, 2, 6 and 24 weeks). Patch testing was performed on the upper back with Finn chambers containing 0.01% DPC, and the patch tests were scored after 6 days according to International Contact Dermatitis Research Group standards. Alopecia areata with under or over 50% scalp involvement, alopecia totalis and alopecia universalis were represented in the patient cohort, which was mostly female.

A word on this clonotype: Its cognate antigen has yet to be identified. No much larger clone exists at a distance of one base, and base qualities are not known.

From cysteine to phenylalanine, the CDR3 is 15 amino acids long. The read is trimmed to its CDR3 DNA, 45 bases read in frame from base 1. CDR1 and CDR2 were assigned from the germline V gene as SGHTA and FQGNSA. At the junction V is shortened by 2 bases and J by 5 bases; bases outside the gene matches: 5. The library was prepared using RACE. Sequencing was carried out with a NextSeq 500. During library preparation, unique molecular identifiers were attached to individual cDNA molecules so that TCRs could be counted quantitatively and reproducibly. From each blood RNA sample, both TCR alpha and TCR beta chains were sequenced. The source study handled its data this way. Samples had a median of 95,638 TCRs, with a range from about 23,224 to 750,000. V, J and CDR3 annotation of the TCR reads was performed with the Decombinator software suite. To make PS versus PT1 abundance plots, every sample was subsampled to the same number of TCRs (28,000). Expanded TCRs were defined as absent before sensitization and observed at least eight times at the 2-week time point. The public sequencing data were trimmed at Q25 with fastp and processed into clonotypes with MiXCR by TCRdb, which kept only in-frame beta chains. CDR3 protein duplicates are merged, each entry listing the most common genes and DNA. TCRdb's processing, not the authors' own work, is the source of the V and J calls. The sample includes approximately 97,000 distinct CDR3 sequences, with 25% to 30% observed a single time. Around 10% of the sample is held by the ten biggest clonotypes.

Study-wide conclusions, independent of this receptor: Compared with pre-sensitization or healthy control sets, expanded TCRs formed significantly more large CDR3 similarity clusters, which is consistent with antigen-driven responses. Alopecia, a presumed autoimmune disease, was present in all patients, so the immune response of the patients might differ from that of healthy individuals. A positive correlation was found between the number of PT1 expanded TCRs and patch test score, with significance reached at thresholds 8, 16 and 32 but not 4. No change with DPC sensitization was found in the number of TCRs above 1 in 1000 frequency, and no evidence of global repertoire structure alterations was found. Repeated subsampling changed both the strength of the expansion versus patch-test correlation and the threshold at which that correlation became significant.

The intended sense of this specimen's time point label: patch test 3, about 24 weeks after DPC sensitization. Interpreted using the paper, the treatment or condition label stands for: therapeutic diphenylcyclopropenone sensitization with weekly scalp DPC. At each patch-test visit, blood was drawn before the patch test was applied. Eligible patients were aged 18 to 70, diagnosed with alopecia, deemed suitable for DPC therapy, and excluded if pregnant. Total RNA was extracted from unfractionated whole blood collected in Tempus Blood RNA tubes. The chain was built from TRBV7-2 and TRBJ1-1, with TRBD1 matching 10 junction bases. The sample was whole blood, taken in connection with sensitization to the hapten diphenylcyclopropenone (DPC). This clonotype was sampled from a man between 40 and 49 years old with alopecia areata. Some clones in this sample may be carry-over from other donors' samples. The DNA reads as follows: TGTGCCAGCAGCTTAACGGGGACAGGGGCGACTGAAGCTTTCTTT. The encoded protein is CASSLTGTGATEAFF.